Given below is one T cell receptor (beta chain) in context. CDR3 size: 19 residues. The ends were cut back, 0 bases at V and 4 bases at J, with 24 bases in the middle. Germline CDR1 reads MGHRA; CDR2 reads YSYEKL. Depths of 1 in 200,000 to 1 in 1 million T cells were the sequencing target. Profiling relied on immunoSEQ multiplex PCR, and the TCRdb table lists in-frame clones only, not all of them. The sample includes tens of thousands of clones, roughly three fifths of them seen just once. The data were taken from a study of cytotoxic CD8 clonotypes in ibrutinib-treated CLL. The source material was PBMCs, sampled after 24 months of ibrutinib treatment. The chain has TRBV4-1 and TRBJ1-2; TRBD1 is a possible D gene (5 bases). The receptor was isolated from a human donor with chronic lymphocytic leukemia. The CDR3 DNA is TGCGCCAGCAGCCAAGACAGGGCAGCTAGCCAAACTCGTGGCTATGGCTACACCTTC. Translation gives CASSQDRAASQTRGYGYTF.